One and the same sample provided the 17 T cell receptor beta chains below, sequenced in a study of T cell changes during pregnancy in multiple sclerosis (dated by TCRdb to the late 2010s). Receptors were amplified or captured by the immunoSEQ multiplex PCR assay. The clones in this table, taken by TCRdb from immuneACCESS, are in-frame only. Not every clone is retained; where verified, under half of the shortfall comes from an unresolved V gene, and the cause of the rest is unknown. Counted in this sample were around 30,000 clones; around nine tenths of them appeared once. The leading ten clones occupy 6.2% of the sample. The sample was CD8+ T cells from peripheral blood mononuclear cells, taken before pregnancy. The receptors were gathered from a female donor with multiple sclerosis, enrolled in a pregnancy study.

This rearrangement joins TRBV9 to TRBJ2-1; 8 positions match TRBD2. The CDR3 contains 13 residues. J was trimmed by 6 bases and V by 3 bases; bases with no gene match: 2. Germline lookup yields CDR1 SGDLS and CDR2 YYNGEE. The CDR3 here is CASSAGGVNEQFF. The DNA of the CDR3 is TGTGCCAGCAGCGCCGGGGGGGTCAATGAGCAGTTCTTC. The whole variable domain, filled in from reference TRBV9 and TRBJ2-1, reads DSGVTQTPKHLITATGQRVTLRCSPRSGDLSVYWYQQSLDQGLQFLIQYYNGEERAKGNILERFSAQQFPDLHSELNLSSLELGDSALYFCASSAGGVNEQFFGPGTRLTVL.

By sample share, this clone is medium-sized. This chain connects TRBV6-4 to TRBJ1-1, with a weak D call TRBD1 (6 bases). The CDR3 consists of 13 residues. Germline CDR1 and CDR2: MRHNA and SNTAGT. Trimming cost V 7 bases and J 2 bases, with 11 bases left between them. The CDR3 DNA sequence: TGTGCCAGCACGGCAGGGGATAACACTGAAGCTTTCTTT. It is translated as CASTAGDNTEAFF.

V gene TRBV28 combines with J gene TRBJ2-7; weak D call: TRBD2 (8 bases). Per germline, CDR1 MDHEN and CDR2 SYDVKM. The CDR3 has 13 amino acids. V shed 7 bases and J shed 5 bases, with 15 bases lying between them. CDR3 loop: CASTTGGGHEQYF. The DNA of the CDR3 is TGTGCCAGCACCACGGGAGGGGGCCACGAGCAGTACTTC.

V and J are TRBV19 and TRBJ2-7, with 14 positions matching TRBD2. Germline assignment: CDR1 LNHDA and CDR2 SQIVND (reference sequence). V shed 2 bases and J 6 bases; nucleotides not matched to a gene: 6. The CDR3 runs 16 residues. The CDR3 DNA sequence: TGTGCCAGTAGTATATCCGGGACTAGCGGGAGTGGCGAGCAGTACTTC. Amino acid sequence: CASSISGTSGSGEQYF.

This chain links TRBV7-9 with TRBJ2-1; 7 bases are a match to TRBD2. Losses at the gene ends were 3 bases for V and 9 bases for J; bases not matched to a gene: 5. Germline lookup yields CDR1 SEHNR and CDR2 FQNEAQ (reference sequence). The CDR3 has 13 residues. CDR3 nucleotides: TGTGCCAGCAGCTTCGGCGGGAGCATTGAGCAGTTCTTC. Its protein product is CASSFGGSIEQFF.

This chain links TRBV7-6 with TRBJ2-3; no reliable D call. Trimming removed 5 bases from V and 6 bases from J, with 21 bases in between. The CDR3 spans 16 residues. Germline V lookup: CDR1 SGHVS, CDR2 FNYEAQ. The CDR3 sequence is CASSPYYDQPQDTQYF. DNA of the CDR3: TGTGCCAGCAGCCCCTATTATGACCAGCCACAGGATACGCAGTATTTT.

The V call is TRBV10-3, the J call TRBJ2-3; no reliable D call. Trimming cost V 0 bases and J 2 bases, with 12 bases left between them. Germline CDR1 and CDR2: ENHRY and SYGVKD. The CDR3 contains 16 residues. The CDR3: CAISESTDLVTDTQYF. In DNA form, the CDR3 reads TGTGCCATCAGTGAGTCAACAGATCTCGTCACAGATACGCAGTATTTT.

The genes are TRBV29-1 and TRBJ2-7, with a weak D call TRBD1 (6 bases). The CDR3 is made up of 13 amino acids. V shed 2 bases and J shed 3 bases, with 11 bases lying between them. Germline V gene lookup returns CDR1 SQVTM and CDR2 ANQGSEA. CDR3 DNA sequence: TGCAGCGTTGAATTAAGGGGGAACTACGAGCAGTACTTC. As protein: CSVELRGNYEQYF.

This sequence joins TRBV19 and TRBJ2-7, with 8 bases fitting TRBD2. From germline, CDR1 is LNHDA and CDR2 SQIVND (reference sequence). The CDR3 is 14 residues long. V was clipped by 2 bases and J by 6 bases; unmatched bases: 6. The CDR3 spells CASSIPGLVGEQYF. The CDR3 DNA follows: TGTGCCAGTAGTATACCGGGACTAGTCGGCGAGCAGTACTTC.

CDR3 coding DNA: TGTGCCAGCAGCTTAGGGACAGGGAGAAGATACGGCTACACCTTC. This sequence encodes CASSLGTGRRYGYTF. The chain carries TRBV7-9 and TRBJ1-2, with 8 positions matching TRBD1. V gave up 1 base and J gave up 8 bases; unmatched junction bases: 9. The CDR3 is 15 residues long. Germline CDR1 SEHNR, CDR2 FQNEAQ (reference sequence). The full variable domain, rest sourced from reference TRBV7-9 and TRBJ1-2, is DTGVSQNPRHKITKRGQNVTFRCDPISEHNRLYWYRQTLGQGPEFLTYFQNEAQLEKSRLLSDRFSAERPKGSFSTLEIQRTEQGDSAMYLCASSLGTGRRYGYTFGSGTRLTVV.

The chain uses TRBV7-9 and TRBJ2-3; a weak D match, TRBD2 (5 bases). V lost 4 bases, J lost 2 bases, and 13 bases lay in between. Germline-derived CDR1 and CDR2 are SEHNR and FQNEAQ (reference sequence). This CDR3 is 15 amino acids long. The CDR3 sequence: CASSYFGGDTDTQYF. CDR3 DNA: TGTGCCAGCAGCTATTTCGGAGGAGACACAGATACGCAGTATTTT.

This chain connects TRBV9 to TRBJ2-1; tentatively, D is TRBD1 (6 bases). The germline V gene has CDR1 SGDLS and CDR2 YYNGEE. The V gene lost 4 bases and the J gene lost 8 bases, with 10 bases spanning the gap. CDR3 size: 12 residues. The chain's CDR3 is CASSPRGYEQFF. CDR3 nucleotides: TGTGCCAGCAGCCCAAGGGGGTATGAGCAGTTCTTC. The complete variable domain, with remaining parts taken from reference TRBV9 and TRBJ2-1, reads DSGVTQTPKHLITATGQRVTLRCSPRSGDLSVYWYQQSLDQGLQFLIQYYNGEERAKGNILERFSAQQFPDLHSELNLSSLELGDSALYFCASSPRGYEQFFGPGTRLTVL.

V gene TRBV4-1 combines with J gene TRBJ1-3, with D uncertain. Germline V lookup: CDR1 MGHRA, CDR2 YSYEKL. The CDR3 extends over 15 amino acids. V shed 2 bases and J shed 0 bases, with 8 bases lying between them. This CDR3 reads CASSQRRDSGNTIYF. CDR3 nucleotide sequence: TGCGCCAGCAGCCAAAGACGGGACTCTGGAAACACCATATATTTT.

This clone was seen a few times. V gene TRBV4-3 combines with J gene TRBJ2-7; 7 bases match TRBD1. The germline V gene encodes CDR1 LGHNA and CDR2 YSLEER. The CDR3 extends over 16 amino acids. Trimming took 2 bases from V and 0 from J; bases not matched to a gene: 7. CDR3 amino acids: CASSQSDRDSSYEQYF. CDR3 DNA sequence: TGCGCCAGCAGCCAATCGGATCGGGACAGCTCCTACGAGCAGTACTTC.

J is TRBJ2-1 and V is TRBV9; TRBD2 matches at 10 bases. Germline CDR1 reads SGDLS; CDR2 reads YYNGEE. The CDR3 runs 17 residues. With 0 bases clipped from V and 2 bases from J, the junction kept 5 bases outside the gene matches. CDR3 protein: CASSVGASGSPYNEQFF. As DNA, the CDR3 is TGTGCCAGCAGCGTAGGGGCTAGCGGGAGCCCCTACAATGAGCAGTTCTTC.

The chain uses TRBV27 and TRBJ2-7, with D perhaps TRBD1 (5 bases). The V end lost 3 bases, the J end lost 1 base, and 7 bases lay between the germline ends. CDR3 length equals 13 residues. CDR1 and CDR2 from the germline V gene are MNHEY and SMNVEV (reference sequence). CDR3 bases: TGTGCCAGCAGTTTCCGACAGTCCTACGAGCAGTACTTC. The encoded protein is CASSFRQSYEQYF.

V and J are TRBV6-1 and TRBJ1-2, with 9 bases aligning to TRBD1. V lost 1 base and J lost 3; bases outside the gene matches: 0. CDR3 length: 14 amino acids. Germline CDR1 MNHNS, CDR2 SASEGT. The CDR3 sequence is CASSEDRGHYGYTF. Written as DNA, the CDR3 is TGTGCCAGCAGTGAAGACAGGGGGCACTATGGCTACACCTTC.